Below, 20 T cell receptor beta chains from the same sample are listed, as sequenced in a study of shared clonotypes between healthy human individuals. CD45RO negativity and positive selection for CCR7 defined naive CD8 cells, a population that excluded terminally differentiated effector memory CD45RA+ cells. Sequencing used immunoSEQ multiplex PCR; TCRdb keeps in-frame clones, though not all of them. The profile shows about 2.1 million clones, about 93% of them singletons. Sequencing was done on a sample of naive CD8+ T cells from PBMCs. The receptors originated from a man aged 18 to 30 in good health. Some clones in this sample may be carry-over from other donors' samples.

The chain links TRBV4-1 to TRBJ1-5; no definite D call. Trimming left V 2 bases short and J 3 bases short, with 17 bases between. The CDR3 covers 17 residues. Germline V lookup: CDR1 MGHRA, CDR2 YSYEKL. The CDR3 sequence: CASSQIVVGEDNQPQHF. The CDR3 DNA reads TGCGCCAGCAGCCAAATAGTAGTCGGCGAGGACAATCAGCCCCAGCATTTT.

This chain links TRBV5-6 with TRBJ2-1; tentative D call: TRBD1 (5 bases). CDR3 length: 12 residues. The germline V gene encodes CDR1 SGHDT and CDR2 YYEEEE. V gave up 2 bases and J gave up 7 bases, with 7 bases separating them. CDR3 loop: CASSFQGNEQFF. The CDR3 region has the DNA TGTGCCAGCAGCTTTCAGGGAAATGAGCAGTTCTTC.

The chain links TRBV19 to TRBJ2-5; 8 nucleotides agree with TRBD1. The J call is doubtful: the DNA matches TRBJ2-7 better. Per the germline V gene, CDR1 is LNHDA and CDR2 is SQIVND (reference sequence). This CDR3 has 14 amino acids. CDR3: CASSTRTGRHEQYF. The CDR3 coding sequence is TGTGCCAGTAGTACCCGGACAGGGCGGCACGAGCAGTACTTC.

The chain employs TRBV5-1 and TRBJ2-3; 7 bases agree with TRBD1. Germline V CDR1 and CDR2: SGHRS, YFSETQ. V shed 6 bases and J 2 bases; nucleotides not matched to a gene: 9. The CDR3 contains 15 residues. CDR3 in DNA: TGCGCCAGCAAAGAACAGGGGTGGGTCACAGATACGCAGTATTTT. This gives the protein CASKEQGWVTDTQYF.

V and J are TRBV7-9 and TRBJ2-1; 10 nucleotides align to TRBD2. The V and J ends lost 2 bases and 6 bases, in that order; junction bases with no gene match: 4. CDR1 SEHNR and CDR2 FQNEAQ come from the germline V gene (reference sequence). This CDR3 comprises 15 residues. The CDR3 is CASSLQTSGANEQFF. The CDR3 nucleotides are TGTGCCAGCAGCTTACAAACTAGCGGGGCCAATGAGCAGTTCTTC.

This rearrangement joins TRBV5-1 to TRBJ2-1; 12 bases line up with TRBD2. This CDR3 spans 16 amino acids. V dropped 3 bases and J dropped 6; count of bases not matched to a gene: 7. CDR1 is SGHRS, CDR2 YFSETQ, per germline. The CDR3 is CASSYGLAGPGNEQFF. In nucleotides, the CDR3 is TGCGCCAGCAGCTATGGACTAGCGGGGCCTGGCAATGAGCAGTTCTTC.

The rearrangement links TRBV30 to TRBJ1-1; no reliable D call. V lost 2 bases and J 0 bases, leaving 7 bases between the germline ends. Per germline, CDR1 GTSNPN and CDR2 SVGIG (reference sequence). This CDR3 contains 13 residues. The CDR3 sequence: CAWSITLNTEAFF. The CDR3 DNA reads as TGTGCCTGGAGTATTACCTTGAACACTGAAGCTTTCTTT.

The chain joins TRBV27 to TRBJ2-7; a possible D gene is TRBD1 (6 bases). From germline, CDR1 is MNHEY and CDR2 SMNVEV (reference sequence). The CDR3 runs 15 residues. The ends were cut back, 0 bases at V and 11 bases at J, with 20 bases in the middle. CDR3 region: CASSLSGPQGEGEYF. The CDR3 nucleotides read TGTGCCAGCAGTTTATCTGGGCCCCAGGGCGAGGGGGAGTACTTC.

The chain is built from TRBV19 and TRBJ2-2; TRBD2 matches at 12 bases. CDR3 length: 20 amino acids. Germline V CDR1 and CDR2: LNHDA, SQIVND (reference sequence). J lost 4 bases, V lost 2 bases, and 14 bases had no gene match. CDR3 region: CASSIKLAGGFVGSTGELFF. CDR3 coding DNA: TGTGCCAGTAGTATAAAACTAGCGGGAGGTTTCGTAGGAAGCACCGGGGAGCTGTTTTTT.

This clone occurred once. This chain links TRBV7-6 with TRBJ2-7; D possibly corresponds to TRBD1 (6 bases). The germline V and J ends were trimmed by 0 bases and 0 bases, with 12 bases remaining between them. CDR1 SGHVS and CDR2 FNYEAQ come from the germline V gene. This CDR3 comprises 16 residues. The CDR3 loop is CASSLAQTGSSYEQYF. Here the CDR3 DNA reads TGTGCCAGCAGCTTAGCCCAAACAGGGAGCTCCTACGAGCAGTACTTC.

The chain joins TRBV7-3 to TRBJ2-1, with TRBD2 identical over 13 bases. Germline CDR1 and CDR2: SGHTA and FQGTGA. The CDR3 has 19 residues. V shed 5 bases and J 7 bases; nucleotides not matched to a gene: 17. CDR3 sequence: CASSARLAGGPQVGNEQFF. The CDR3 DNA is TGTGCCAGCAGCGCTAGACTAGCGGGAGGCCCACAGGTGGGGAATGAGCAGTTCTTC.

V gene TRBV11-3 combines with J gene TRBJ2-5; possibly TRBD1 for D (6 bases). This CDR3 contains 13 residues. V was pared by 5 bases and J by 3 bases, with 10 bases between. Germline V gene data show CDR1 as SGHNT and CDR2 as YENEEA. CDR3 in DNA: TGTGCCAGCAGCGCGCGGACAGAAGAGACCCAGTACTTC. Amino acid sequence: CASSARTEETQYF.

CDR3 loop: CASSLKGYTGELFF. CDR3 in DNA: TGTGCCAGCAGCTTGAAGGGTTACACCGGGGAGCTGTTTTTT. V is TRBV5-4 and J is TRBJ2-2; D is undetermined. Germline CDR1 is SGHNT and CDR2 is YYREEE (reference sequence). This CDR3 has 14 amino acids. V was cut by 1 base and J by 3 bases, with 7 bases left in between.

The chain employs TRBV13 and TRBJ2-1; TRBD1 matches 11 bases. This CDR3 has 14 residues. J lost 5 bases, V lost 5 bases, and 2 bases had no gene match. Germline CDR1 and CDR2: PRHDT and FYEKMQ (reference sequence). CDR3 region: CASSGDRGNNEQFF. Here the CDR3 DNA reads TGTGCCAGCAGCGGGGACAGGGGGAACAATGAGCAGTTCTTC.

Note on this clone: Additional DNA sequences in this sample encode the identical CDR3. V gene TRBV13 combines with J gene TRBJ1-1, with a possible D match to TRBD1 (5 bases). Per germline, CDR1 PRHDT and CDR2 FYEKMQ (reference sequence). CDR3 length: 12 residues. V shed 5 bases and J shed 4 bases, with 8 bases lying between them. The CDR3 protein is CASSPGGTEAFF. The CDR3 region has the DNA TGTGCCAGCAGCCCCGGGGGCACTGAAGCTTTCTTT.

This clone was counted only a few times. J is TRBJ1-1 and V is TRBV4-1, with D uncertain. The CDR3 runs to 13 residues. V lost 4 bases, J lost 5 bases, and 11 bases lay in between. Germline-derived CDR1 and CDR2 are MGHRA and YSYEKL. The CDR3 DNA sequence: TGCGCCAGCAGCCCTAAAACGGGAACTGAAGCTTTCTTT. Translation gives CASSPKTGTEAFF.

The chain uses TRBV9 and TRBJ2-1; 12 bases agree with TRBD2. The CDR3 loop spans 16 amino acids. V shed 1 base and J 6 bases; nucleotides not matched to a gene: 5. The V gene's germline CDR1 is SGDLS and CDR2 YYNGEE. The CDR3 coding sequence is TGTGCCAGCAGCGTACCGACTAGCGGGAGTGGCAATGAGCAGTTCTTC. This translates into CASSVPTSGSGNEQFF.

V is TRBV4-2 and J is TRBJ2-1; 9 positions match TRBD2. CDR3 length: 17 amino acids. The V gene end was trimmed by 0 bases and the J gene end by 5 bases; junction bases not matched to a gene: 8. Germline values: CDR1 LGHNA, CDR2 YNFKEQ. DNA of the CDR3: TGTGCCAGCAGCCAAGAAGTCGCGGGAGGGCCCCACAATGAGCAGTTCTTC. It specifies CASSQEVAGGPHNEQFF.

The CDR3 nucleotides are TGTGCCAGCAGCTTATCCGGAGGGTGGCTAGCGGGCGATGAAGAGACCCAGTACTTC. It codes for CASSLSGGWLAGDEETQYF. V gene TRBV11-2 combines with J gene TRBJ2-5; 8 positions agree with TRBD2. The V gene end was trimmed by 2 bases and the J gene end by 3 bases; junction bases not matched to a gene: 17. CDR3 length: 19 residues. Germline assignment: CDR1 SGHAT and CDR2 FQNNGV. Full variable domain (missing parts from reference TRBV11-2 and TRBJ2-5): EAGVAQSPRYKIIEKRQSVAFWCNPISGHATLYWYQQILGQGPKLLIQFQNNGVVDDSQLPKDRFSAERLKGVDSTLKIQPAKLEDSAVYLCASSLSGGWLAGDEETQYFGPGTRLLVL.

The chain has TRBV29-1 and TRBJ2-7, with no clear D. The CDR3 covers 10 residues. Germline-derived CDR1 and CDR2 are SQVTM and ANQGSEA. The germline V and J ends were trimmed by 4 bases and 6 bases, with 7 bases remaining between them. CDR3 DNA sequence: TGCAGCGTTGTCTGGGGCGAGCAGTACTTC. It codes for CSVVWGEQYF.